Each of the 18 T cell receptor beta chains below was sequenced from the same sample in a study of blood T cell repertoires in COVID-19. Sequencing was performed with immunoSEQ multiplex PCR; in TCRdb, only in-frame clones are kept and a portion is missing. The sample yields approximately 150,000 clones, almost 85% seen once. The sample comprised peripheral blood. Receptors originate from a human donor with acute or convalescent COVID-19. The donor label of this sample is uncertain.

Of note for this clone: The same CDR3 is also encoded by other DNA sequences in this sample. V usage is TRBV30 and J usage is TRBJ2-3, with 9 bases that match TRBD1. The CDR3 extends over 16 amino acids. Per the germline V gene, CDR1 is GTSNPN and CDR2 is SVGIG (reference sequence). V dropped 0 bases and J dropped 0; count of bases not matched to a gene: 4. In nucleotides, the CDR3 is TGTGCCTGGAGTGTCGGACAGGGGACTAGCACAGATACGCAGTATTTT. Its protein product is CAWSVGQGTSTDTQYF.

The chain couples TRBV9 to TRBJ2-3; tentative D call: TRBD2 (5 bases). Trimming removed 3 bases at V and 3 bases at J, with 11 bases between. CDR3 length: 14 residues. Germline V lookup: CDR1 SGDLS, CDR2 YYNGEE. The CDR3 protein is CASSAITGTDTQYF. In DNA form, the CDR3 reads TGTGCCAGCAGCGCCATTACGGGGACAGATACGCAGTATTTT. Full variable domain (missing parts from reference TRBV9 and TRBJ2-3): DSGVTQTPKHLITATGQRVTLRCSPRSGDLSVYWYQQSLDQGLQFLIQYYNGEERAKGNILERFSAQQFPDLHSELNLSSLELGDSALYFCASSAITGTDTQYFGPGTRLTVL.

This sequence joins TRBV14 and TRBJ1-3, with no clear D. The CDR3 is 14 amino acids. Germline loops: CDR1 SGHDN, CDR2 FVKESK. Trimming shortened V by 2 bases and J by 2 bases, and 7 bases separated the two germline ends. In nucleotides, the CDR3 is TGTGCCAGCAGCCAACTATCCGCTGGAAACACCATATATTTT. This gives the protein CASSQLSAGNTIYF.

This rearrangement joins TRBV30 to TRBJ1-4, with a possible D match to TRBD1 (5 bases). This CDR3 has 13 residues. Trimming stripped 5 bases from V and 8 bases from J, with 15 bases between. The germline V gene encodes CDR1 GTSNPN and CDR2 SVGIG (reference sequence). CDR3 nucleotides: TGTGCCTGGGGGGACGGGGGTGAGGAAAAACTGTTTTTT. Amino acid sequence: CAWGDGGEEKLFF.

The chain couples TRBV5-1 to TRBJ2-1, with 9 bases that match TRBD2. The V gene's germline CDR1 is SGHRS and CDR2 YFSETQ. The junction had 3 bases not matched to a gene; V was cut back by 0 bases and J by 2 bases. CDR3 length: 16 residues. CDR3: CASSLEVAGAYNEQFF. CDR3 DNA: TGCGCCAGCAGCTTGGAGGTAGCGGGGGCCTACAATGAGCAGTTCTTC.

V usage is TRBV7-9 and J usage is TRBJ2-3, with D tentatively TRBD2 (5 bases). The CDR3 covers 16 residues. CDR1 and CDR2 from the germline V gene are SEHNR and FQNEAQ (reference sequence). Trimming stripped 4 bases from V and 1 base from J, with 15 bases between. The CDR3 DNA follows: TGTGCCAGCAGCTCAAAGGTAGCGTGGGGCACAGATACGCAGTATTTT. Protein product: CASSSKVAWGTDTQYF.

Only one count was recorded for this clone. The chain recombines TRBV27 with TRBJ2-3; TRBD1 aligns across 8 bases. Trimming cost V 5 bases and J 9 bases; bases outside gene matches: 7. CDR3 length equals 13 residues. Germline V gives CDR1 MNHEY, CDR2 SMNVEV (reference sequence). In DNA form, the CDR3 reads TGTGCCAGCAGTCCAAGTTACAGGGGGACGCAGTATTTT. Residues: CASSPSYRGTQYF.

V gene TRBV7-8 combines with J gene TRBJ2-2, with TRBD1 matching 10 bases. From germline, CDR1 is SGHVS and CDR2 FQNEAQ. The V segment lost 4 bases and the J segment 11 bases; nucleotides outside the gene matches: 7. This CDR3 has 14 residues. As DNA, the CDR3 is TGTGCCAGCAGCTCCCAAGACAGGGGGCTAGAGCTGTTTTTT. This translates into CASSSQDRGLELFF.

CDR3 loop: CASSKEGGQLNF. DNA of the CDR3: TGTGCCAGCAGCAAAGAGGGAGGGCAGCTCAACTTC. The chain combines TRBV21-1 with TRBJ2-7; the tabulated D call, TRBD2, remains unverified against the DNA. TRBV21-1 is a pseudogene segment. CDR3 size: 12 residues.

The chain employs TRBV7-2 and TRBJ2-3; 10 nucleotides align to TRBD2. This CDR3 spans 17 amino acids. J was trimmed by 6 bases and V by 5 bases; bases with no gene match: 14. Germline lookup yields CDR1 SGHTA and CDR2 FQGNSA. The CDR3: CASSPPSGGPRVDTQYF. CDR3 coding DNA: TGTGCCAGCAGCCCCCCTAGCGGGGGTCCCCGCGTGGATACGCAGTATTTT.

The chain carries TRBV7-9 and TRBJ1-2, with 7 bases matching TRBD1. The germline gives CDR1 SEHNR, CDR2 FQNEAQ (reference sequence). The CDR3 is made up of 15 amino acids. V lost 3 bases to trimming and J lost 5 bases; unmatched junction nucleotides: 9. As DNA, the CDR3 is TGTGCCAGCAGCTTCGACAGGGCCGGCGGGTATGGCTACACCTTC. Its protein product is CASSFDRAGGYGYTF.

This clone has only a few counts. V usage is TRBV19 and J usage is TRBJ1-2; 10 bases are a match to TRBD1. The CDR3 extends over 13 amino acids. Germline V gives CDR1 LNHDA, CDR2 SQIVND (reference sequence). The ends lost 6 bases at V and 6 bases at J; junction bases unmatched: 4. The CDR3: CASSTTGGDGYTF. The CDR3 DNA reads TGTGCCAGTAGCACGACAGGGGGCGATGGCTACACCTTC.

J is TRBJ2-7 and V is TRBV25-1; 9 positions agree with TRBD1. The J segment lost 6 bases and the V segment lost 10 bases, leaving 10 bases of the junction unmatched. In germline, CDR1 is MGHDK, CDR2 SYGVNS. The CDR3 contains 13 residues. CDR3 bases: TGTGCCACCTCCCGGACAGGGGCCCTCGAGCAGTACTTC. Its translation is CATSRTGALEQYF.

This clone occurred a few times. CDR3 amino acids: CASSATGAPYGYTF. CDR3 in DNA: TGTGCCAGCAGCGCCACAGGGGCCCCCTATGGCTACACCTTC. The V gene is TRBV9, the J gene TRBJ1-2; the match to TRBD1 covers 7 bases. Per germline, CDR1 SGDLS and CDR2 YYNGEE. The CDR3 length is 14 residues. Trimming at V came to 3 bases and at J to 4 bases, leaving 6 bases not matched to a gene.

The V and J genes are TRBV5-5 and TRBJ1-6; no clear D gene. This CDR3 region has 15 residues. The V gene lost 5 bases and the J gene lost 7 bases, with 16 bases spanning the gap. Per germline, CDR1 SGHKS and CDR2 YYEKEE (reference sequence). CDR3 coding DNA: TGTGCCAGCAGTTTCTGGACCAGAGGGAATTCACCCCTCCACTTT. Residues: CASSFWTRGNSPLHF.

V is TRBV15 and J is TRBJ1-5; D is possibly TRBD1 (5 bases). Germline V gene sequence: CDR1 LNHNV, CDR2 YYDKDF (reference sequence). CDR3 length: 15 residues. Trimming took 0 bases from V and 4 from J, leaving 10 bases between them. CDR3 sequence (DNA): TGTGCCACCAGCAGAGATAAGGGGTATAATCAGCCCCAGCATTTT. It is translated as CATSRDKGYNQPQHF.

CDR3 nucleotide sequence: TGTGCCAGTAGCCAGGGGTCTGGAAACACCATATATTTT. Its protein product is CASSQGSGNTIYF. The J gene is TRBJ1-3, the V gene TRBV19, with D possibly being TRBD1 (6 bases). The CDR3 spans 13 residues. V was trimmed by 6 bases and J by 1 base, leaving 7 bases between them. CDR1 and CDR2 from the germline V gene are LNHDA and SQIVND (reference sequence).

V and J are TRBV7-2 and TRBJ2-3, with TRBD2 identical over 7 bases. This CDR3 has 15 residues. Germline V gene data show CDR1 as SGHTA and CDR2 as FQGNSA. The V gene end was trimmed by 1 base and the J gene end by 0 bases; junction bases not matched to a gene: 1. The CDR3 coding sequence is TGTGCCAGCAGCTTAGGGCGGGGGAGCACAGATACGCAGTATTTT. This gives the protein CASSLGRGSTDTQYF.